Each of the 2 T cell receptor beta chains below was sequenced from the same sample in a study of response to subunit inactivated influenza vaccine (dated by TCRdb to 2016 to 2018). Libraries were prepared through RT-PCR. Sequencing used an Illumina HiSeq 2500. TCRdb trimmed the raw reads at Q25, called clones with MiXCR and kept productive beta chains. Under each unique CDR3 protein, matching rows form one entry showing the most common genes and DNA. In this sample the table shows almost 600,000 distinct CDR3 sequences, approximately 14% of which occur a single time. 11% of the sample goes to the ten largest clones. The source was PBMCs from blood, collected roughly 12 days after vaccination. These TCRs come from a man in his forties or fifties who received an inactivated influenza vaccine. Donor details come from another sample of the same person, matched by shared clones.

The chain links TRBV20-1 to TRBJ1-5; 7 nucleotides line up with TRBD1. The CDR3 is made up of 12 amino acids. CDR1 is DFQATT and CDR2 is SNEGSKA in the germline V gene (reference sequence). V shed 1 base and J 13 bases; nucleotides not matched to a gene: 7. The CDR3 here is CSARGGTEGQHF. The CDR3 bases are TGCAGTGCTAGAGGGGGGACAGAGGGACAGCATTTT.

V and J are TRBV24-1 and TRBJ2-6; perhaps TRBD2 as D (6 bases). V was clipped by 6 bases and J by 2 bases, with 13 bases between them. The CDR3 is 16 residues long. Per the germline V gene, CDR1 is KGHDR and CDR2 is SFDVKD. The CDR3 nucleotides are TGTGCCACCAGTATTAATCGGGAGCCTGGGGCCAACGTCCTGACTTTC. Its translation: CATSINREPGANVLTF.